This passage covers 6 T cell receptor beta chains from one sample sequenced in a study of Tregs in tolerant kidney transplant recipients. The data were produced by immunoSEQ multiplex PCR, yet TCRdb's version contains in-frame clones alone and is incomplete. The table lists 85,000 to 100,000 clones, 93% of them singletons. The starting material was CD4+ T cells from blood, obtained before the transplant. The receptors originated from a human donor who received a combined kidney and bone marrow transplant.

The chain joins TRBV10-3 to TRBJ1-2, with 7 bases aligning to TRBD1. CDR1 is ENHRY and CDR2 is SYGVKD in the germline V gene. CDR3 length: 13 residues. The V and J ends lost 10 bases and 0 bases, in that order; junction bases with no gene match: 5. The CDR3 DNA reads TGTGCCACCTCGGACAGGCCTAACTATGGCTACACCTTC. This sequence encodes CATSDRPNYGYTF.

The CDR3 is CASSVTSSLTGELFF. In nucleotides, the CDR3 is TGTGCCAGCAGCGTAACGAGCTCTTTGACCGGGGAGCTGTTTTTT. The gene calls are TRBV9 and TRBJ2-2; D gene uncertain. Trimming took 1 base from V and 5 from J, leaving 12 bases between them. The germline V gene has CDR1 SGDLS and CDR2 YYNGEE. This CDR3 region has 15 residues. The full variable domain, in which reference TRBV9 and TRBJ2-2 provide the parts outside the CDR3, is DSGVTQTPKHLITATGQRVTLRCSPRSGDLSVYWYQQSLDQGLQFLIQYYNGEERAKGNILERFSAQQFPDLHSELNLSSLELGDSALYFCASSVTSSLTGELFFGEGSRLTVL.

This chain joins TRBV29-1 and TRBJ1-1, with D perhaps TRBD1 (5 bases). Trimming removed 2 bases from V and 1 base from J, with 23 bases in between. The CDR3 has 18 residues. In germline, CDR1 is SQVTM, CDR2 ANQGSEA. CDR3 residues: CSVEIITGEFSWNTEAFF. Written as DNA, the CDR3 is TGCAGCGTTGAAATAATTACAGGAGAGTTCTCGTGGAACACTGAAGCTTTCTTT.

This clone occurred once. The rearrangement links TRBV5-1 to TRBJ2-2; D perhaps matches TRBD1 (6 bases). This CDR3 is built from 17 residues. Germline values: CDR1 SGHRS, CDR2 YFSETQ. V was pared by 4 bases and J by 4 bases, with 20 bases between. The CDR3 region is CASSPLGRGRGTGELFF. The CDR3 DNA reads TGCGCCAGCAGCCCCTTAGGAAGGGGGAGAGGCACCGGGGAGCTGTTTTTT.

The chain recombines TRBV6-5 with TRBJ2-7; perhaps TRBD2 as D (6 bases). V was cut by 0 bases and J by 7 bases, with 16 bases left in between. Germline V gene sequence: CDR1 MNHEY, CDR2 SVGAGI. CDR3 length: 15 residues. The CDR3 DNA sequence: TGTGCCAGCAGTTACTCTGCGGGGAGTCCCTGGGAGCAGTACTTC. This codes for CASSYSAGSPWEQYF.

This chain uses TRBV11-2 with TRBJ1-5; TRBD1 agrees at 8 bases. The CDR3 sequence is 15 residues long. V trimming: 2 bases; J trimming: 4 bases; junction bases outside the gene matches: 4. Germline assignment: CDR1 SGHAT and CDR2 FQNNGV. The CDR3 region is CASSLRTGPNQPQHF. The CDR3, as DNA: TGTGCCAGCAGCTTAAGGACAGGGCCGAATCAGCCCCAGCATTTT.